This T cell receptor (beta chain) appears in the sequencing data of a study of liver allograft versus peripheral blood T cells. Study at large: Peripheral blood of the recipients supplied T cell receptor repertoires that were compared with those in transplanted livers.

At least ten counts were recorded for this clonotype. Its target is unknown. TCRdb re-derived calls from the reads in MiXCR, one entry per CDR3 protein. This sample has approximately 7,000 distinct CDR3 sequences, with around 18% found just once. Per the germline V gene, CDR1 is PRHDT and CDR2 is FYEKMQ (reference sequence). V was cut by 5 bases and J by 4 bases, with 12 bases left in between. The CDR3 spans 13 residues. The study, taken as a whole, reports: Differences were reported between the T cell receptor repertoires inside liver allografts and those that were detected in peripheral blood.

This rearrangement joins TRBV13 to TRBJ2-7, with a possible D match to TRBD2 (5 bases). This clonotype originated in a human patient who had a liver transplant. T cells may partly derive from the graft donor. CDR3 residues: CASSPPREYEQYF. The CDR3 bases are TGTGCCAGCAGCCCCCCTAGGGAGTACGAGCAGTACTTC.